This TCR beta chain was retrieved from a study of T cells in localized non-small cell lung cancer. Of note for this clone: Its cognate antigen is unknown.

Profiled with immunoSEQ multiplex PCR; TCRdb holds only in-frame clones, not every one. The sample has about 72,000 clones, 84% seen once. General study results and limits: The study found T cell clonality highest in uninvolved adjacent lung, above tumor. Median around 62 top-100 tumor clones were shared with paired adjacent lung. Longer overall survival was linked to higher blood T cell density.

V was pared by 7 bases and J by 5 bases, with 21 bases between. Germline V gene sequence: CDR1 SGHTS, CDR2 YDEGEE. The CDR3 has 16 residues. The TCR was taken from a female donor at least 60 years old with stage I lung adenocarcinoma. Specimen: peripheral blood, collected before any cancer treatment. The V and J genes are TRBV5-8 and TRBJ1-4; possibly TRBD1 for D (5 bases). The CDR3 region has the DNA TGTGCCAGCCAGGGTTTTCCCGGGACGGGCAATGAAAAACTGTTTTTT. This sequence encodes CASQGFPGTGNEKLFF.